The 29 T cell receptor beta chains below all came from one sample that was sequenced in a study of cytomegalovirus exposure and HLA in healthy donors. The primer mix had 60 Vbeta and 13 Jbeta primers. Generated by immunoSEQ multiplex PCR, the TCRdb table keeps only in-frame clones and is missing some. The sample contains roughly 140,000 clones, over 70% of which appear only once. The material sequenced was PBMCs. The receptors shown here come from a male donor in good health and CMV-seronegative.

The chain is built from TRBV6-5 and TRBJ1-5; 8 nucleotides line up with TRBD1. The V gene end was trimmed by 4 bases and the J gene end by 5 bases; junction bases not matched to a gene: 7. The CDR3 length is 15 residues. Germline CDR1 MNHEY, CDR2 SVGAGI. This CDR3 reads CASSSGQGRYQPQHF. The CDR3 DNA is TGTGCCAGCAGTTCCGGACAGGGCCGTTATCAGCCCCAGCATTTT.

The chain recombines TRBV5-6 with TRBJ2-7, with 7 bases identical to TRBD1. Germline V gives CDR1 SGHDT, CDR2 YYEEEE. Losses at the gene ends were 5 bases for V and 2 bases for J; bases not matched to a gene: 4. CDR3 size: 13 residues. For the CDR3, the DNA is TGTGCCAGCAGACTTCAGGGGGCCTACGAGCAGTACTTC. Translating gives CASRLQGAYEQYF.

This rearrangement joins TRBV6-5 to TRBJ2-3; D might be TRBD2 (7 bases). The CDR3 consists of 14 residues. Per germline, CDR1 MNHEY and CDR2 SVGAGI. V gave up 8 bases and J gave up 6 bases, with 18 bases separating them. The CDR3 spells CASRLTGGRDTQYF. CDR3 nucleotide sequence: TGTGCCAGCCGCCTGACGGGGGGCCGGGATACGCAGTATTTT.

This clone was detected a few times. The gene calls are TRBV7-9 and TRBJ1-6; D unresolved. Germline V gives CDR1 SEHNR, CDR2 FQNEAQ (reference sequence). The CDR3 is 13 residues long. Trimming shortened V by 5 bases and J by 8 bases, and 10 bases separated the two germline ends. The CDR3 loop is CASSENSYSPLHF. The CDR3 DNA reads as TGTGCCAGCAGCGAAAATAGTTATTCACCCCTCCACTTT.

Only one count was recorded for this clone. CDR3 amino acids: CASSLGVASNTGELFF. CDR3 DNA: TGTGCCAGCAGCTTAGGGGTAGCTTCGAACACCGGGGAGCTGTTTTTT. The chain joins TRBV7-9 to TRBJ2-2; D is uncertain. This CDR3 is built from 16 residues. The V end was cut by 1 base, the J end by 0 bases, with 9 bases between. Germline CDR1 and CDR2: SEHNR and FQNEAQ (reference sequence).

This chain connects TRBV19 to TRBJ2-1; the match to TRBD2 covers 8 bases. Per the germline V gene, CDR1 is LNHDA and CDR2 is SQIVND (reference sequence). With V trimmed by 9 bases and J by 14 bases, 9 bases remained unmatched. This CDR3 spans 11 amino acids. This CDR3 reads CASRGGGAEFF. CDR3 nucleotides: TGTGCCAGCCGGGGGGGCGGGGCCGAGTTCTTC.

J is TRBJ1-6 and V is TRBV13; 9 bases line up with TRBD1. The CDR3 runs to 19 residues. Germline CDR1 PRHDT, CDR2 FYEKMQ (reference sequence). The V and J ends lost 5 bases and 1 base, in that order; junction bases with no gene match: 12. The CDR3 DNA sequence: TGTGCCAGCAGCAACAGGGGGCAGGGTACTTGGTCCTATAATTCACCCCTCCACTTT. Its protein product is CASSNRGQGTWSYNSPLHF.

This clone was recorded only once. This chain joins TRBV6-1 and TRBJ2-7, with TRBD2 identical over 8 bases. The J segment lost 0 bases and the V segment lost 5 bases, leaving 6 bases of the junction unmatched. Germline V CDR1 and CDR2: MNHNS, SASEGT. CDR3 length: 15 residues. Here the CDR3 DNA reads TGTGCCAGCAGTAGGGGTAGCGGGAACTCCTACGAGCAGTACTTC. It is translated as CASSRGSGNSYEQYF.

This chain uses TRBV28 with TRBJ2-3, with a tentative D call TRBD2 (6 bases). CDR3 length equals 14 residues. V lost 10 bases to trimming and J lost 6 bases, with 20 bases between them. The germline V gene encodes CDR1 MDHEN and CDR2 SYDVKM. CDR3 coding DNA: TGTGCCACCTCATCATTGGGGCGGGGTGATACGCAGTATTTT. Its translation is CATSSLGRGDTQYF. Full variable domain (remainder filled in from reference TRBV28 and TRBJ2-3): DVKVTQSSRYLVKRTGEKVFLECVQDMDHENMFWYRQDPGLGLRLIYFSYDVKMKEKGDIPEGYSVSREKKERFSLILESASTNQTSMYLCATSSLGRGDTQYFGPGTRLTVL.

The J gene is TRBJ2-1, the V gene TRBV2, with TRBD2 as a possible D gene (6 bases). This CDR3 contains 14 residues. From germline, CDR1 is SNHLY and CDR2 FYNNEI. Trimming left V 7 bases short and J 8 bases short, with 18 bases between. The CDR3, as DNA: TGTGCCAGCAACCTCGGGGGAGCCCTCTATGAGCAGTTCTTC. It specifies CASNLGGALYEQFF.

This sequence joins TRBV2 and TRBJ2-2; D possibly corresponds to TRBD2 (5 bases). Trimming pared 8 bases from V and 4 bases from J, leaving 11 bases between. CDR3 length: 13 amino acids. From germline, CDR1 is SNHLY and CDR2 FYNNEI. The CDR3 bases are TGTGCCAGCCAAGCCGGGGTCACCGGGGAGCTGTTTTTT. Protein product: CASQAGVTGELFF.

This chain connects TRBV5-1 to TRBJ2-5, with D tentatively TRBD1 (6 bases). V dropped 0 bases and J dropped 5 bases, with 11 bases sitting between them. Looked up from germline, CDR1 is SGHRS and CDR2 is YFSETQ. This CDR3 contains 14 residues. The CDR3 bases are TGCGCCAGCAGCTTGGGCAGGGGTGGTGAGACCCAGTACTTC. This sequence encodes CASSLGRGGETQYF.

This clone was recorded once. V is TRBV6-5 and J is TRBJ1-6; 7 bases map to TRBD1. Unmatched junction bases numbered 5, after V lost 4 bases and J lost 8 bases. The CDR3 loop spans 14 amino acids. Germline CDR1 reads MNHEY; CDR2 reads SVGAGI. The CDR3 DNA sequence: TGTGCCAGCAGTTTACAGGGGACCTATTCACCCCTCCACTTT. The encoded protein is CASSLQGTYSPLHF.

The chain recombines TRBV5-1 with TRBJ2-3, with TRBD2 matching 10 bases. This CDR3 comprises 16 residues. CDR1 is SGHRS and CDR2 is YFSETQ in the germline V gene. V dropped 2 bases and J dropped 0; count of bases not matched to a gene: 3. As DNA, the CDR3 is TGCGCCAGCAGCTTAGCGGGGGGGCCCAGCACAGATACGCAGTATTTT. This translates into CASSLAGGPSTDTQYF.

The chain is built from TRBV21-1 and TRBJ1-6; the table's D call TRBD1 went unverified against the DNA. TRBV21-1 is listed as a pseudogene. CDR3 length: 15 residues. CDR3 amino acids: CASSKGGRGLSPLHF. DNA for the CDR3: TGTGCCAGCAGCAAAGGGGGAAGGGGGCTTTCACCCCTCCACTTT.

Here the CDR3 reads CSARDEPEAFF. In DNA, the CDR3 is TGCAGTGCTAGAGATGAGCCTGAAGCTTTCTTT. This chain links TRBV20-1 with TRBJ1-1, with no clear D. The CDR3 has 11 amino acids. Germline CDR1 is DFQATT and CDR2 is SNEGSKA (reference sequence). Deletions cut 0 bases from V and 6 bases from J, with 5 bases between.

The chain carries TRBV2 and TRBJ1-6, with 7 bases matching TRBD1. CDR1 SNHLY and CDR2 FYNNEI come from the germline V gene. The CDR3 loop spans 16 amino acids. Unmatched junction bases numbered 6, after V lost 0 bases and J lost 7 bases. DNA for the CDR3: TGTGCCAGCAGTGAAGCTCCCAGGACAGGAAATTCACCCCTCCACTTT. It translates to CASSEAPRTGNSPLHF.

The chain couples TRBV4-1 to TRBJ2-7, with a weak D call TRBD1 (5 bases). Germline CDR1 reads MGHRA; CDR2 reads YSYEKL. The CDR3 has 15 amino acids. Trimming took 3 bases from V and 4 from J, leaving 16 bases between them. In DNA, the CDR3 is TGCGCCAGCAGCCATTCGGACACAAACCCGTACGAGCAGTACTTC. As protein: CASSHSDTNPYEQYF.

The chain combines TRBV7-2 with TRBJ2-7, with a weak D call TRBD1 (5 bases). Germline loops: CDR1 SGHTA, CDR2 FQGNSA. The V gene lost 4 bases and the J gene lost 3 bases, with 10 bases spanning the gap. The CDR3 sequence is 13 residues long. CDR3 loop: CASSSQGDYEQYF. The DNA for the CDR3 is TGTGCCAGCAGCTCCCAAGGGGACTACGAGCAGTACTTC.

The V call is TRBV11-3, the J call TRBJ2-2; 8 positions match TRBD1. CDR3 length equals 14 residues. V shed 2 bases and J 7 bases; nucleotides not matched to a gene: 3. Per the germline V gene, CDR1 is SGHNT and CDR2 is YENEEA. CDR3: CASSLQGAGGELFF. In DNA form, the CDR3 reads TGTGCCAGCAGCTTACAGGGGGCAGGCGGGGAGCTGTTTTTT.

The J gene is TRBJ2-5, the V gene TRBV7-3; no definite D call. Trimming shortened V by 5 bases and J by 4 bases, and 14 bases separated the two germline ends. Germline CDR1 SGHTA, CDR2 FQGTGA. The CDR3 sequence is 14 residues long. The CDR3 sequence: CASSPTARLETQYF. The DNA for the CDR3 is TGTGCCAGCAGCCCCACAGCCAGGCTAGAGACCCAGTACTTC.

The chain recombines TRBV5-1 with TRBJ2-7; no firm D call. V gave up 0 bases and J gave up 3 bases, with 16 bases separating them. The CDR3 is 16 amino acids. Looked up from germline, CDR1 is SGHRS and CDR2 is YFSETQ. The CDR3 DNA sequence: TGCGCCAGCAGCTTGGGCCTTGACACAACCTACTACGAGCAGTACTTC. Residues: CASSLGLDTTYYEQYF.

The genes are TRBV2 and TRBJ1-6, with 8 bases matching TRBD1. The V gene's germline CDR1 is SNHLY and CDR2 FYNNEI. V shed 10 bases and J 2 bases; nucleotides not matched to a gene: 4. The CDR3 length is 14 residues. CDR3 sequence (DNA): TGTGCCATAACAGGGGGGACCTATAATTCACCCCTCCACTTT. As protein: CAITGGTYNSPLHF.

The J gene is TRBJ2-3, the V gene TRBV6-5; D is uncertain. CDR3 length: 11 amino acids. Per germline, CDR1 MNHEY and CDR2 SVGAGI. V was cut by 6 bases and J by 4 bases, with 5 bases left in between. CDR3 nucleotides: TGTGCCAGCAGACTTTCAGATACGCAGTATTTT. Its translation is CASRLSDTQYF.

The CDR3 bases are TGTGCCAGCAGCGTAGGAGGGATGGAGACCCAGTACTTC. Protein: CASSVGGMETQYF. The gene calls are TRBV9 and TRBJ2-5; perhaps TRBD2 as D (5 bases). Per the germline V gene, CDR1 is SGDLS and CDR2 is YYNGEE. With 0 bases removed from V and 5 bases from J, the gap between germline ends came to 8 bases. The CDR3 has 13 amino acids.

In this sample, this clone turned up a few times. The V gene is TRBV5-1, the J gene TRBJ2-5; TRBD2 is a possible D gene (5 bases). CDR1 SGHRS and CDR2 YFSETQ come from the germline V gene. The CDR3 totals 14 residues. The V end lost 4 bases, the J end lost 3 bases, and 13 bases lay between the germline ends. The CDR3 DNA reads TGCGCCAGCAGCCGATCGACCGGGGAAGAGACCCAGTACTTC. The encoded protein is CASSRSTGEETQYF. The whole variable domain, remainder taken from reference TRBV5-1 and TRBJ2-5, is KAGVTQTPRYLIKTRGQQVTLSCSPISGHRSVSWYQQTPGQGLQFLFEYFSETQRNKGNFPGRFSGRQFSNSRSEMNVSTLELGDSALYLCASSRSTGEETQYFGPGTRLLVL.

The chain joins TRBV27 to TRBJ2-3; a possible D gene is TRBD2 (6 bases). The germline V gene encodes CDR1 MNHEY and CDR2 SMNVEV (reference sequence). The length of the CDR3 is 14 residues. V was cut by 10 bases and J by 2 bases, with 16 bases left in between. The CDR3 nucleotides read TGTGCCATCAAACCCTCTAGCGCCACAGATACGCAGTATTTT. It codes for CAIKPSSATDTQYF.

In this sample, this clone turned up a few times. The rearrangement uses TRBV27 and TRBJ1-1, with a possible D match to TRBD1 (5 bases). V was pared by 6 bases and J by 8 bases, with 16 bases between. CDR3 size: 13 residues. CDR1 and CDR2 (germline): MNHEY, SMNVEV (reference sequence). The CDR3 spells CASRVFGQGEAFF. The CDR3 bases are TGTGCCAGCAGGGTATTTGGGCAGGGCGAAGCTTTCTTT.

The gene calls are TRBV6-1 and TRBJ1-1; 7 bases align to TRBD1. Germline-derived CDR1 and CDR2 are MNHNS and SASEGT. This CDR3 region has 14 residues. Trimming cost V 3 bases and J 4 bases; bases outside gene matches: 5. DNA of the CDR3: TGTGCCAGCAGTGATATAGGGGGCGCCACTGAAGCTTTCTTT. This codes for CASSDIGGATEAFF.